This TCR beta chain was recorded in a study of CD8+ T cells in alopecia areata. Findings of the study overall: Numerous expanded lesional clones remained in scalp and blood during tofacitinib.

This sample's treatment: oral pan-JAK inhibitor, 5-10 mg twice daily. Lesional scalp tissue (obtained by punch biopsy) and peripheral blood were collected from alopecia areata patients. Sequencing used cDNA as its template, made by extracting RNA and reverse transcribing it. The assay was immunoSEQ multiplex PCR, and TCRdb's table has in-frame clones only and misses some. The table includes 150,000 to 200,000 clones, roughly 60% detected once. This clone was detected only a few times. The antigen remains unidentified. This TCR was sampled from a human donor with alopecia areata. Here the sequenced sample was CD4+ T cells sorted from blood, taken at week 24, from a patient treated with tofacitinib.

The CDR3: CSVGTDGQPQHF. The CDR3 DNA sequence: TGCAGCGTTGGGACAGACGGACAGCCCCAGCATTTT. V is TRBV29-1 and J is TRBJ1-5; D is perhaps TRBD1 (6 bases). The CDR3 is 12 amino acids. Germline loops: CDR1 SQVTM, CDR2 ANQGSEA. Trimming cost V 4 bases and J 7 bases, with 11 bases left between them.